The rows below give T cell receptor beta chains drawn from one sample of a study of T cell changes during pregnancy in multiple sclerosis. Repertoires were generated with immunoSEQ multiplex PCR, while TCRdb's copy carries only in-frame clones and drops some. The repertoire has over 50,000 clones, 90% of them found once; the top ten carry less than 2.5%. Specimen: peripheral blood, collected in the first trimester of pregnancy. The receptor source for this set is a female donor in good health, enrolled as a control in a pregnancy study. CDR3s include the opening cysteine and the closing phenylalanine or tryptophan. A D gene is named only where the DNA matches it firmly. A clone size is listed for some rows: how often the clone was seen (once, few, many), or a class if it is expanded.

d_gene,abundance,j_gene,v_gene,CDR3aa,CDR3nt
.,.,TRBJ1-1,TRBV7-3,CASSSLHRTEAFF,TGTGCCAGCAGCTCCCTTCATAGAACTGAAGCTTTCTTT
.,few,TRBJ1-2,TRBV2,CASSEGGTYGYTF,TGTGCCAGCAGTGAGGGGGGGACTTATGGCTACACCTTC
TRBD1,.,TRBJ2-7,TRBV13,CASSPGQGYEQYF,TGTGCCAGCAGCCCAGGACAGGGGTACGAGCAGTACTTC
TRBD2,once,TRBJ2-7,TRBV7-9,CAGVGGASGTYEQYF,TGTGCCGGGGTGGGGGGGGCTAGCGGGACCTACGAGCAGTACTTC
.,.,TRBJ1-2,TRBV27,CASSPSGGENYGYTF,TGTGCCAGCAGTCCCTCGGGGGGAGAGAACTATGGCTACACCTTC
TRBD2,.,TRBJ2-3,TRBV6-5,CASSRVGGADTQYF,TGTGCCAGCAGTCGGGTCGGGGGGGCAGATACGCAGTATTTT
TRBD2,.,TRBJ2-1,TRBV5-1,CASSTGTSGIYNEQFF,TGCGCCAGCAGCACAGGGACTAGCGGGATTTACAATGAGCAGTTCTTC
.,.,TRBJ2-1,TRBV7-8,CASSPHGGHEQFF,TGTGCCAGCAGCCCCCACGGGGGGCATGAGCAGTTCTTC
.,.,TRBJ2-5,TRBV6-1,CASSGSLTEQGQYF,TGTGCCAGCAGTGGATCCCTGACGGAACAGGGCCAGTACTTC
.,.,TRBJ2-3,TRBV6-6,CASSSLARRTDTQYF,TGTGCCAGCAGTTCCCTAGCGAGGCGCACAGATACGCAGTATTTT
.,.,TRBJ2-7,TRBV6-4,CASSDREGVEVRYEQYF,TGTGCCAGCAGTGACAGAGAAGGGGTAGAAGTTAGATACGAGCAGTACTTC
TRBD2,once,TRBJ2-3,TRBV7-2,CASSLGTSYADTQYF,TGTGCCAGCAGCCTAGGGACTAGCTACGCAGATACGCAGTATTTT
TRBD1,.,TRBJ2-7,TRBV28,CASSSTGGFRTYEQYF,TGTGCCAGCAGTTCTACAGGGGGGTTTAGGACCTACGAGCAGTACTTC
TRBD2,.,TRBJ2-1,TRBV11-2,CASSLIRTSGRHSEQFF,TGTGCCAGCAGCTTAATTAGGACTAGCGGGAGGCATAGTGAGCAGTTCTTC
TRBD2,.,TRBJ2-3,TRBV6-1,CASSPAGGTDTQYF,TGTGCCAGCAGTCCGGCGGGGGGCACAGATACGCAGTATTTT
.,.,TRBJ2-2,TRBV29-1,CSVVTQGYTGELFF,TGCAGCGTTGTCACCCAGGGATACACCGGGGAGCTGTTTTTT
.,.,TRBJ1-2,TRBV6-6,CASSYIGEYGYTF,TGTGCCAGCAGTTACATCGGGGAATATGGCTACACCTTC
TRBD1,once,TRBJ1-2,TRBV2,CASGGTDYGYTF,TGTGCCAGCGGAGGGACAGACTATGGCTACACCTTC
TRBD1,.,TRBJ1-4,TRBV27,CASSRRQGSEKLFF,TGTGCCAGCAGTCGAAGACAGGGGAGCGAAAAACTGTTTTTT
TRBD2,.,TRBJ2-1,TRBV9,CASSPPGTSGPNEQFF,TGTGCCAGCAGCCCGCCCGGGACTAGCGGGCCTAATGAGCAGTTCTTC
.,medium-sized,TRBJ1-4,TRBV7-9,CASSLGDRGEDEKLFF,TGTGCCAGCAGCTTAGGGGATCGGGGAGAGGATGAAAAACTGTTTTTT
TRBD2,.,TRBJ2-1,TRBV7-6,CASSLAASGPYNEQFF,TGTGCCAGCAGCTTAGCGGCTAGCGGACCCTACAATGAGCAGTTCTTC
TRBD1,.,TRBJ2-3,TRBV5-4,CASSSGGSDTQYF,TGTGCCAGCAGCTCAGGGGGCTCAGATACGCAGTATTTT
.,medium-sized,TRBJ2-5,TRBV29-1,CSVENRQETQYF,TGCAGCGTTGAGAACAGACAAGAGACCCAGTACTTC
.,.,TRBJ1-1,TRBV7-3,CASSLIRQEAFF,TGTGCCAGCAGCTTGATCCGACAGGAAGCTTTCTTT
.,once,TRBJ2-3,TRBV7-6,CASSLWARDTQYF,TGTGCCAGCAGCTTATGGGCCAGGGATACGCAGTATTTT
TRBD2,.,TRBJ2-1,TRBV11-1,CASSTAGGEQFF,TGTGCCAGCAGCACAGCCGGGGGGGAGCAGTTCTTC
TRBD1,.,TRBJ1-2,TRBV7-2,CASSSDRDRSWAYGYTF,TGTGCCAGCAGCTCTGACCGGGACAGGTCCTGGGCCTATGGCTACACCTTC
.,.,TRBJ2-3,TRBV12-2,CASRPPGSSGEMTDTQYF,TGTGCAAGTCGCCCCCCGGGGTCTAGCGGGGAAATGACAGATACGCAGTATTTT
TRBD1,.,TRBJ1-5,TRBV19,CASSIRRGTGDQPQHF,TGTGCCAGTAGTATTAGGAGAGGGACAGGGGATCAGCCCCAGCATTTT
TRBD2,.,TRBJ2-3,TRBV29-1,CSVGGLAGGLCSTDTQYF,TGCAGCGTGGGTGGACTAGCGGGAGGGTTGTGTAGCACAGATACGCAGTATTTT
.,.,TRBJ1-5,TRBV6-1,CASSGQFLSNQPQHF,TGTGCCAGCAGTGGACAGTTCCTTAGCAATCAGCCCCAGCATTTT
TRBD1,.,TRBJ1-1,TRBV7-7,CASSARQGPRNTEAFF,TGTGCTAGCAGCGCCAGACAGGGGCCGAGGAACACTGAAGCTTTCTTT
TRBD2,.,TRBJ2-5,TRBV5-4,CASSVPGGPKETQYF,TGTGCCAGCAGCGTACCGGGAGGCCCTAAAGAGACCCAGTACTTC
.,.,TRBJ2-3,TRBV11-2,CASSLGGGGVSSTDTQYF,TGTGCCAGCAGCTTAGGAGGAGGGGGGGTATCTAGCACAGATACGCAGTATTTT